The sequence of this T cell receptor beta chain was determined in a study of blood T cell repertoires in COVID-19. Looked up from germline, CDR1 is SGHDT and CDR2 is YYEEEE. V dropped 4 bases and J dropped 6 bases, with 14 bases sitting between them. This CDR3 region has 14 residues. Data came from immunoSEQ multiplex PCR; TCRdb stores just in-frame clones and leaves some out. The table records about 59,000 clones, 73% of them present only once. J is TRBJ2-1 and V is TRBV5-6; weak D call: TRBD1 (5 bases). The receptor was derived from a woman aged 45-65 years with active or convalescent COVID-19. Sequences were obtained from peripheral blood. CDR3 in amino acids: CASSRDRMVNEQFF. CDR3 DNA sequence: TGTGCCAGCAGCAGAGACAGAATGGTCAATGAGCAGTTCTTC.